This passage covers 12 T cell receptor beta chains from one sample sequenced in a study of Ad26.COV2.S vaccination and SARS-CoV-2 variants. The treatment: about 20 received Ad26.COV2.S at low or high dose, single or two shots; 5 received placebo; per-sample allocation not given. Sampling was done on day 63 after the first vaccine or placebo injection. Produced via immunoSEQ multiplex PCR; TCRdb's table is partial and in-frame only. Of approximately 420,000 clones in the sample, approximately 87% were seen once. The sample in question was peripheral blood, obtained in a trial of Ad26.COV2.S vaccine versus placebo. The receptors stem from a person aged 18-65 years who received the Ad26.COV2.S COVID-19 vaccine or a placebo.

This chain uses TRBV7-8 with TRBJ1-5, with D maybe TRBD1 (6 bases). CDR1 is SGHVS and CDR2 is FQNEAQ in the germline V gene. V was cut by 2 bases and J by 11 bases, with 16 bases left in between. The CDR3 covers 14 residues. In DNA, the CDR3 is TGTGCCAGCAGCTTATCCCGGGACATGAGGGCCCAGCATTTT. It specifies CASSLSRDMRAQHF.

The chain has TRBV29-1 and TRBJ2-1, with D hard to call. Deletions cut 6 bases from V and 8 bases from J, with 17 bases between. This CDR3 contains 13 residues. The germline V gene has CDR1 SQVTM and CDR2 ANQGSEA. The CDR3 nucleotides read TGCAGCGTAGCTACGGGCCTTGGGGATGAGCAGTTCTTC. Translating gives CSVATGLGDEQFF.

CDR3 amino acids: CASSLDDLLAKNIQYF. In nucleotides, the CDR3 is TGTGCCAGCAGCTTAGATGACCTCCTAGCCAAAAACATTCAGTACTTC. The V call is TRBV7-9, the J call TRBJ2-4; no definite D call. Germline V lookup: CDR1 SEHNR, CDR2 FQNEAQ (reference sequence). The V gene lost 1 base and the J gene lost 0 bases, with 10 bases spanning the gap. This CDR3 contains 16 residues.

CDR3 in DNA: TGTGCCAGCAGCTTGGCCTTACAGGGCGAGCAGTACTTC. Its protein is CASSLALQGEQYF. This rearrangement joins TRBV5-5 to TRBJ2-7; possible D gene TRBD1, 6 bases. CDR1 and CDR2 from the germline V gene are SGHKS and YYEKEE (reference sequence). Trimming took 0 bases from V and 6 from J, leaving 10 bases between them. The CDR3 consists of 13 residues.

The V call is TRBV9, the J call TRBJ2-5; TRBD1 agrees at 7 bases. V was clipped by 4 bases and J by 7 bases; unmatched bases: 13. The CDR3 contains 15 residues. CDR1 and CDR2 from the germline V gene are SGDLS and YYNGEE. For the CDR3, the DNA is TGTGCCAGCAGCCCACGGACAGGTCCGAGGGGGACCCAGTACTTC. Translating gives CASSPRTGPRGTQYF. The whole variable domain, filled in from reference TRBV9 and TRBJ2-5, reads DSGVTQTPKHLITATGQRVTLRCSPRSGDLSVYWYQQSLDQGLQFLIQYYNGEERAKGNILERFSAQQFPDLHSELNLSSLELGDSALYFCASSPRTGPRGTQYFGPGTRLLVL.

This chain joins TRBV7-3 and TRBJ2-1; tentative D call: TRBD1 (5 bases). Germline V gene lookup returns CDR1 SGHTA and CDR2 FQGTGA. Trimming removed 2 bases at V and 5 bases at J, with 10 bases between. The CDR3 sequence is 14 residues long. The CDR3 region is CASSLEKTDNEQFF. The CDR3 DNA reads TGTGCCAGCAGCTTAGAGAAGACAGACAATGAGCAGTTCTTC.

The chain joins TRBV18 to TRBJ2-1; TRBD2 agrees at 10 bases. This CDR3 comprises 14 residues. The germline gives CDR1 KGHSH, CDR2 LQKENI. The trim removed 3 bases at V and 5 bases at J, leaving 1 base unmatched. The CDR3: CASSPSGGDNEQFF. The CDR3 DNA is TGTGCCAGCTCACCCAGCGGGGGGGACAATGAGCAGTTCTTC.

The chain couples TRBV3-1 (or the pseudogene TRBV3-2) to TRBJ1-2; D remains unclear. The V end lost 4 bases, the J end lost 4 bases, and 7 bases lay between the germline ends. CDR3 size: 12 residues. In germline, CDR1 is LGHDT, CDR2 YNNKEL (reference sequence). This CDR3 is CASSRGFYGYTF. CDR3 bases: TGTGCCAGCAGCCGAGGGTTCTATGGCTACACCTTC.

The CDR3 here is CASSVGQGYEKLFF. CDR3 nucleotide sequence: TGTGCCAGCAGCGTGGGACAGGGTTATGAAAAACTGTTTTTT. The gene calls are TRBV9 and TRBJ1-4, with 9 bases matching TRBD1. This CDR3 has 14 amino acids. Trimming cost V 2 bases and J 6 bases; bases outside gene matches: 2. Per the germline V gene, CDR1 is SGDLS and CDR2 is YYNGEE.

The V gene is TRBV5-1, the J gene TRBJ2-3; the match to TRBD2 covers 10 bases. CDR3 size: 15 residues. J was trimmed by 5 bases and V by 4 bases; bases with no gene match: 7. Germline-derived CDR1 and CDR2 are SGHRS and YFSETQ. The CDR3 is CASSTSGVTGDTQYF. The DNA of the CDR3 is TGCGCCAGCAGCACTAGCGGGGTGACGGGAGATACGCAGTATTTT.

The genes are TRBV9 and TRBJ1-2; no definite D call. Germline CDR1 SGDLS, CDR2 YYNGEE. V lost 3 bases, J lost 4 bases, and 10 bases lay in between. The CDR3 has 13 residues. The CDR3 nucleotides are TGTGCCAGCAGCGCCCCACCTCTCTATGGCTACACCTTC. It is translated as CASSAPPLYGYTF.

The rearrangement joins TRBV9 to TRBJ2-3; 8 bases fit TRBD1. The CDR3 spans 15 residues. CDR1 SGDLS and CDR2 YYNGEE come from the germline V gene. The J segment lost 3 bases and the V segment lost 5 bases, leaving 8 bases of the junction unmatched. CDR3 amino acids: CASRKGDRPTDTQYF. The CDR3, as DNA: TGTGCCAGCAGGAAGGGGGACAGGCCGACAGATACGCAGTATTTT.